This section outlines one T cell receptor (beta chain) sequence together with its context. The data derive from a study of blood T cell repertoires in COVID-19. Study information: Resolution of symptoms, clearance, or two negative PCRs was present in recovered Cohort 3 donors.

Participants spanned ages roughly 18 to 90 years and resided in 20 to 30 US areas. Allocation to cohorts depended on clinical history reported by the participants. Measured with immunoSEQ multiplex PCR; TCRdb has only the in-frame clones, and not every one. The sample has a few hundred thousand clones, about 88% seen once. The germline V gene has CDR1 MDHEN and CDR2 SYDVKM. V shed 5 bases and J shed 6 bases, with 17 bases lying between them. CDR3 length: 15 amino acids. The V and J genes are TRBV28 and TRBJ2-1, with D perhaps TRBD1 (6 bases). The sequence came from a woman aged 55-70 years in a cohort exposed to, infected with or recovered from COVID-19 (not recorded which). Sequences were obtained from PBMCs or T cells enriched from blood (not recorded which). CDR3 loop: CASSPIATGTNEQFF. The CDR3 nucleotides are TGTGCCAGCAGTCCCATCGCGACAGGAACCAATGAGCAGTTCTTC. Full variable domain (outside the CDR3, taken from reference TRBV28 and TRBJ2-1): DVKVTQSSRYLVKRTGEKVFLECVQDMDHENMFWYRQDPGLGLRLIYFSYDVKMKEKGDIPEGYSVSREKKERFSLILESASTNQTSMYLCASSPIATGTNEQFFGPGTRLTVL.